A single sample gave rise to the 32 T cell receptor beta chains below, sequenced in a study of identical twins. TCRdb used MiXCR to reprocess the 5' RACE reads, holding one entry per CDR3 protein. In the table there are a few hundred thousand distinct CDR3 sequences, around 15% of which are singletons. These data were also reused for a study on yellow fever vaccine responses in identical twins.

Sequences were obtained from CD4+ T cells sorted from blood. These receptors all come from a woman younger than 35 in good health.

V and J are TRBV7-9 and TRBJ2-2, with a tentative D call TRBD1 (6 bases). V shed 5 bases and J shed 2 bases, with 15 bases lying between them. The CDR3 covers 16 residues. Germline loops: CDR1 SEHNR, CDR2 FQNEAQ (reference sequence). CDR3 amino acids: CASSIDRTANTGELFF. The CDR3 DNA is TGTGCCAGCAGCATAGACCGGACAGCAAACACCGGGGAGCTGTTTTTT.

The chain couples TRBV2 to TRBJ2-7, with D perhaps matching TRBD1 (6 bases). The CDR3 covers 14 residues. V lost 5 bases and J lost 5, with 16 bases in between. Germline V gene data show CDR1 as SNHLY and CDR2 as FYNNEI. The chain's CDR3 is CASSRTVLTNEQYF. The CDR3 DNA reads TGTGCCAGCAGTCGGACAGTTCTAACTAACGAGCAGTACTTC. Full variable domain (outside the CDR3, taken from reference TRBV2 and TRBJ2-7): EPEVTQTPSHQVTQMGQEVILRCVPISNHLYFYWYRQILGQKVEFLVSFYNNEISEKSEIFDDQFSVERPDGSNFTLKIRSTKLEDSAMYFCASSRTVLTNEQYFGPGTRLTVT.

This clonotype was counted only a few times. The gene calls are TRBV20-1 and TRBJ2-7; TRBD1 or TRBD2 may be the D gene (5 bases each). Trimming shortened V by 0 bases and J by 6 bases, and 9 bases separated the two germline ends. Germline V gene data show CDR1 as DFQATT and CDR2 as SNEGSKA (reference sequence). The CDR3 covers 12 residues. The CDR3 loop is CSARDGTPEQYF. CDR3 DNA sequence: TGCAGTGCTAGAGATGGGACCCCCGAGCAGTACTTC.

This clonotype was counted only a few times. This chain links TRBV5-1 with TRBJ2-5; 11 bases fit TRBD1. The length of the CDR3 is 15 residues. In germline, CDR1 is SGHRS, CDR2 YFSETQ. V lost 4 bases to trimming and J lost 3 bases; unmatched junction nucleotides: 5. CDR3 DNA sequence: TGCGCCAGCAGCCCCTGGACAGGGGGCGAAGAGACCCAGTACTTC. Encoded protein: CASSPWTGGEETQYF.

This clonotype has only a few counts. This sequence joins TRBV10-3 and TRBJ2-1; D might be TRBD2 (6 bases). Germline loops: CDR1 ENHRY, CDR2 SYGVKD. The CDR3 runs to 16 residues. The ends were cut back, 2 bases at V and 0 bases at J, with 11 bases in the middle. The CDR3 sequence is CAISEASGLSYNEQFF. CDR3 in DNA: TGTGCCATCAGTGAGGCGAGCGGGCTCTCCTACAATGAGCAGTTCTTC.

The CDR3 sequence: CASSLRRGVDTQYF. The CDR3 DNA is TGTGCCAGCAGTTTAAGGCGGGGGGTGGATACGCAGTATTTT. The chain recombines TRBV12-3 or TRBV12-4 with TRBJ2-3; the match to TRBD2 covers 8 bases. CDR3 size: 14 residues. J gave up 6 bases and V 2 bases, and 4 bases lay outside the gene matches.

This clonotype has only a few counts. The rearrangement links TRBV5-8 to TRBJ2-2; no definite D call. This CDR3 has 14 residues. V was shortened by 0 bases and J by 4 bases, with 7 bases between the two germline ends. Looked up from germline, CDR1 is SGHTS and CDR2 is YDEGEE. Here the CDR3 reads CASSLADRTGELFF. The CDR3 DNA follows: TGTGCCAGCAGCTTGGCAGATCGCACCGGGGAGCTGTTTTTT.

This clonotype was recorded a few times. The chain combines TRBV14 with TRBJ2-3, with a possible D match to TRBD1 (5 bases). Germline V gene data show CDR1 as SGHDN and CDR2 as FVKESK. V was trimmed by 0 bases and J by 6 bases, leaving 10 bases between them. CDR3 size: 14 residues. For the CDR3, the DNA is TGTGCCAGCAGCCAAGATTTGGGGCGGGATACGCAGTATTTT. Encoded protein: CASSQDLGRDTQYF.

This clonotype was observed a handful of times. The chain joins TRBV6-1 to TRBJ2-6, with D tentatively TRBD1 (5 bases). Germline-derived CDR1 and CDR2 are MNHNS and SASEGT. Trimming stripped 6 bases from V and 0 bases from J, with 12 bases between. This CDR3 has 16 residues. CDR3 DNA: TGTGCCAGCAGGCCGGACATAAGCTCTGGGGCCAACGTCCTGACTTTC. Protein product: CASRPDISSGANVLTF.

This clonotype has ten or more counts. CDR3 amino acids: CASSRSGKSIHEQFF. DNA for the CDR3: TGTGCCAGCAGTCGGAGCGGGAAATCGATCCATGAGCAGTTCTTC. This chain uses TRBV3-1 with TRBJ2-1; 7 bases match TRBD2. This CDR3 region has 15 residues. V dropped 6 bases and J dropped 8; count of bases not matched to a gene: 13. The germline V gene has CDR1 LGHDT and CDR2 YNNKEL (reference sequence).

This clonotype was seen a handful of times. The V and J genes are TRBV5-1 and TRBJ1-4, with TRBD1 matching over 7 bases. CDR3 length: 17 amino acids. The junction had 6 bases not matched to a gene; V was cut back by 0 bases and J by 1 base. In germline, CDR1 is SGHRS, CDR2 YFSETQ. The CDR3 sequence is CASSLGASGGTNEKLFF. DNA for the CDR3: TGCGCCAGCAGCTTGGGGGCTTCAGGGGGAACTAATGAAAAACTGTTTTTT.

Ten or more counts support this clonotype. This sequence joins TRBV12-3 or TRBV12-4 and TRBJ1-1; D not certain. Trimming pared 2 bases from V and 3 bases from J, leaving 10 bases between. The CDR3 is 14 amino acids. CDR3 sequence reads: CASSLRGSYTEAFF. The CDR3 bases are TGTGCCAGCAGTTTAAGAGGGTCGTACACTGAAGCTTTCTTT.

As concerns this clonotype: The junction differs from germline at one of its ends, possibly a read error. The V and J genes are TRBV19 and TRBJ2-5, with 10 bases aligning to TRBD2. CDR1 and CDR2 (germline): LNHDA, SQIVND (reference sequence). The CDR3 length is 12 residues. The CDR3 reads CHGAGGPGAQYF. The CDR3 bases are TGCCACGGAGCGGGAGGGCCGGGGGCCCAGTACTTC.

This clonotype was seen more than once but under ten times. The J gene is TRBJ2-1, the V gene TRBV7-7; TRBD2 is a possible D gene (5 bases). The germline V gene encodes CDR1 SSHAT and CDR2 FNYEAQ (reference sequence). The CDR3 has 14 amino acids. V gave up 3 bases and J gave up 5 bases, with 11 bases separating them. The CDR3 reads CASSLDFPNNEQFF. CDR3 nucleotide sequence: TGTGCCAGCAGCTTGGACTTCCCTAACAATGAGCAGTTCTTC.

The genes are TRBV27 and TRBJ2-3, with 10 bases lining up with TRBD2. Germline V lookup: CDR1 MNHEY, CDR2 SMNVEV (reference sequence). J gave up 1 base and V 2 bases, and 3 bases lay outside the gene matches. The CDR3 is 16 residues long. The DNA of the CDR3 is TGTGCCAGCAGTTTAGGACTAGCGGAACGCACAGATACGCAGTATTTT. It is translated as CASSLGLAERTDTQYF.

The J gene is TRBJ2-1, the V gene TRBV10-3; D call uncertain. CDR3 size: 11 residues. V was cut by 4 bases and J by 8 bases, with 6 bases left in between. CDR1 is ENHRY and CDR2 is SYGVKD in the germline V gene. In DNA form, the CDR3 reads TGTGCCATCAGTGCCGGAGATGAGCAGTTCTTC. This gives the protein CAISAGDEQFF.

This clonotype occurred a few times. The chain uses TRBV10-3 and TRBJ2-2; the match to TRBD2 covers 7 bases. The CDR3 contains 13 residues. Losses at the gene ends were 8 bases for V and 10 bases for J; bases not matched to a gene: 10. Looked up from germline, CDR1 is ENHRY and CDR2 is SYGVKD. CDR3 sequence: CAIGGDPLKELFF. CDR3 nucleotide sequence: TGTGCCATCGGGGGGGACCCTCTGAAGGAGCTGTTTTTT.

The chain employs TRBV10-3 and TRBJ2-3, with 8 bases fitting TRBD2. The CDR3 extends over 15 amino acids. The germline CDR1 and CDR2 sequences are ENHRY and SYGVKD. The V gene end was trimmed by 10 bases and the J gene end by 5 bases; junction bases not matched to a gene: 14. CDR3 loop: CATSERGIGVDTQYF. The CDR3 bases are TGTGCCACCAGCGAGCGGGGGATAGGGGTAGATACGCAGTATTTT.

The rearrangement uses TRBV6-5 and TRBJ2-3, with 10 bases matching TRBD2. CDR1 is MNHEY and CDR2 is SVGAGI in the germline V gene. The CDR3 totals 15 residues. V shed 0 bases, J shed 6 bases, and the junction held 3 bases outside the gene matches. CDR3 in DNA: TGTGCCAGCAGTTACTCTAGCGGGAGGAGGGATACGCAGTATTTT. It translates to CASSYSSGRRDTQYF.

V gene TRBV28 combines with J gene TRBJ2-7; D might be TRBD2 (6 bases). Germline lookup yields CDR1 MDHEN and CDR2 SYDVKM. The CDR3 length is 16 residues. Trimming shortened V by 5 bases and J by 2 bases, and 19 bases separated the two germline ends. CDR3 sequence: CASSLPRDSPPYEQYV. The CDR3 coding sequence is TGTGCCAGCAGTCTTCCCCGGGACTCCCCTCCCTACGAGCAGTACGTC.

The CDR3 protein is CAISERGLAGTRGSTETQYF. CDR3 nucleotide sequence: TGTGCCATCAGTGAGAGGGGTCTAGCGGGCACTCGAGGATCCACAGAGACCCAGTACTTC. V and J are TRBV10-3 and TRBJ2-5; 8 bases fit TRBD2. V dropped 2 bases and J dropped 4; count of bases not matched to a gene: 21. Germline-derived CDR1 and CDR2 are ENHRY and SYGVKD. The CDR3 runs to 20 residues.

This clonotype was counted between two and nine times. This chain uses TRBV20-1 with TRBJ2-5, with D perhaps TRBD2 (5 bases). The CDR3 consists of 15 residues. Trimming took 3 bases from V and 9 from J, leaving 23 bases between them. Germline values: CDR1 DFQATT, CDR2 SNEGSKA (reference sequence). The CDR3 nucleotides read TGCAGTGCTAGTCGGCAGGCCATCGAGTCGGAGGCCCAGTACTTC. As protein: CSASRQAIESEAQYF.

The rearrangement uses TRBV27 and TRBJ1-1; D is unresolved. Germline V gene sequence: CDR1 MNHEY, CDR2 SMNVEV (reference sequence). The ends were cut back, 1 base at V and 9 bases at J, with 9 bases in the middle. CDR3 size: 12 residues. The CDR3 spells CASSLFGGKAFF. The CDR3 region has the DNA TGTGCCAGCAGTTTATTTGGAGGTAAAGCTTTCTTT.

This clonotype occurred a few times. This chain connects TRBV4-1 to TRBJ2-1; TRBD2 aligns across 8 bases. The CDR3 length is 17 residues. Trimming took 0 bases from V and 8 from J; bases not matched to a gene: 12. Germline V lookup: CDR1 MGHRA, CDR2 YSYEKL. CDR3 DNA sequence: TGCGCCAGCAGCCAAGATCCGTCGGGACTAGTATTAGATGAGCAGTTCTTC. Its protein product is CASSQDPSGLVLDEQFF.

CDR3 DNA sequence: TGTGCCAGCAGTTTCCAACCGGGACAGGGGGTGTCTGGTGGCTACACCTTC. It specifies CASSFQPGQGVSGGYTF. V usage is TRBV6-5 and J usage is TRBJ1-2; 11 nucleotides agree with TRBD1. V lost 4 bases, J lost 7 bases, and 14 bases stayed unmatched. The CDR3 length is 17 residues. Germline V gene data show CDR1 as MNHEY and CDR2 as SVGAGI.

This clonotype has a handful of counts. The J gene is TRBJ2-7, the V gene TRBV27; 9 positions agree with TRBD1. The germline CDR1 and CDR2 sequences are MNHEY and SMNVEV (reference sequence). The CDR3 runs 16 residues. V gave up 9 bases and J gave up 0 bases; unmatched junction bases: 12. The CDR3 reads CARPGQGPLSSYEQYF. The CDR3 DNA reads TGTGCCAGACCGGGACAGGGCCCTCTTAGCTCCTACGAGCAGTACTTC.

The gene calls are TRBV5-1 and TRBJ2-7; D remains unclear. The V and J ends lost 4 bases and 3 bases respectively, with 20 bases between them. This CDR3 has 16 residues. Germline CDR1 is SGHRS and CDR2 is YFSETQ. The CDR3 loop is CASSVGQTNPNYEQYV. Here the CDR3 DNA reads TGCGCCAGCAGCGTGGGTCAAACGAATCCAAACTACGAGCAGTACGTC.

This clonotype was recorded a few times. The chain carries TRBV7-9 and TRBJ2-3, with 8 bases that match TRBD2. The CDR3 sequence is 15 residues long. Germline V gives CDR1 SEHNR, CDR2 FQNEAQ (reference sequence). V shed 4 bases, J shed 6 bases, and the junction held 9 bases outside the gene matches. CDR3 sequence (DNA): TGTGCCAGCAGCTCCGACGGGAGGGCCAGGGATACGCAGTATTTT. Translation gives CASSSDGRARDTQYF.

This clonotype came up a few times. This rearrangement joins TRBV20-1 to TRBJ2-7, with D possibly matching TRBD2 (5 bases). CDR3 length: 14 amino acids. V dropped 3 bases and J dropped 5 bases, with 17 bases sitting between them. Germline CDR1 and CDR2: DFQATT and SNEGSKA (reference sequence). CDR3 coding DNA: TGCAGTGCTAGGGAGGTCGCTCGAAGAGACGAGCAGTACTTC. Protein: CSAREVARRDEQYF.

This CDR3 is CASSFRAGGLETQYF. The CDR3 DNA reads TGCGCCAGCAGCTTTCGTGCAGGGGGTCTGGAGACCCAGTACTTC. The genes are TRBV5-1 and TRBJ2-5, with 7 bases fitting TRBD1. CDR3 length equals 15 residues. Per the germline V gene, CDR1 is SGHRS and CDR2 is YFSETQ. The V and J ends lost 2 bases and 5 bases, in that order; junction bases with no gene match: 9.

This clonotype was seen only once. This chain joins TRBV18 and TRBJ2-4; D is possibly TRBD1 or TRBD2 (5 bases each). Trimming took off 0 bases at V and 0 bases at J, with 6 bases between the two ends. This CDR3 has 15 residues. Per the germline V gene, CDR1 is KGHSH and CDR2 is LQKENI. The CDR3: CASSPPGTAKNIQYF. CDR3 sequence (DNA): TGTGCCAGCTCACCACCCGGGACAGCCAAAAACATTCAGTACTTC. The full variable domain, completed using reference TRBV18 and TRBJ2-4, is NAGVMQNPRHLVRRRGQEARLRCSPMKGHSHVYWYRQLPEEGLKFMVYLQKENIIDESGMPKERFSAEFPKEGPSILRIQQVVRGDSAAYFCASSPPGTAKNIQYFGAGTRLSVL.

The chain joins TRBV7-3 to TRBJ2-2; 11 bases are a match to TRBD2. Trimming at V came to 0 bases and at J to 7 bases, leaving 7 bases not matched to a gene. Germline-derived CDR1 and CDR2 are SGHTA and FQGTGA. The CDR3 has 17 residues. As DNA, the CDR3 is TGTGCCAGCAGCTTAACGGGCCTAGCGGGAGGAGTCGGGGAGCTGTTTTTT. It codes for CASSLTGLAGGVGELFF. Full variable domain (rest looked up from reference TRBV7-3 and TRBJ2-2): GAGVSQTPSNKVTEKGKYVELRCDPISGHTALYWYRQSLGQGPEFLIYFQGTGAADDSGLPNDRFFAVRPEGSVSTLKIQRTERGDSAVYLCASSLTGLAGGVGELFFGEGSRLTVL.